This TCR beta chain derives from a study of T cell responses to AZD1222 COVID-19 vaccine. Deletions cut 1 base from V and 3 bases from J, with 7 bases between. In germline, CDR1 is MGHDK, CDR2 SYGVNS. CDR3 length: 13 residues. Assay used: immunoSEQ multiplex PCR; TCRdb lists only in-frame clones, some missing. The table includes some 130,000 clones, 85% to 95% detected once. The chain couples TRBV25-1 to TRBJ2-7; D not resolved. The origin of this receptor is an adult who received the AZD1222 COVID-19 vaccine. Sequencing used peripheral blood, obtained 28 days after the second AZD1222 dose. Here the CDR3 reads CASSESSFYEQYF. In nucleotides, the CDR3 is TGTGCCAGCAGTGAATCCAGCTTCTACGAGCAGTACTTC.